The 26 T cell receptor beta chains below all came from one sample that was sequenced in a study of brain T cells in children with intractable seizures. Produced via immunoSEQ multiplex PCR; TCRdb's table is partial and in-frame only. The repertoire holds 300,000 to 400,000 clones, with 93% as singletons. Time point of the sample: blood from clinic visit 5 months post-surgery; TSC patient then seizure free. This material consisted of peripheral blood, taken more than 4 months after surgery. Source of these receptors: a boy younger than two with tuberous sclerosis and intractable seizures.

The chain is built from TRBV9 and TRBJ2-1, with TRBD2 matching over 10 bases. V shed 0 bases, J shed 10 bases, and the junction held 4 bases outside the gene matches. The CDR3 totals 14 residues. Germline V gene lookup returns CDR1 SGDLS and CDR2 YYNGEE. DNA for the CDR3: TGTGCCAGCAGCGTAGCTACTAGCGGGAAGGAGCAGTTCTTC. The encoded protein is CASSVATSGKEQFF.

The table lists this clone with a few counts. This chain joins TRBV4-2 and TRBJ1-1; D ambiguous. The germline V gene encodes CDR1 LGHNA and CDR2 YNFKEQ. Trimming took off 4 bases at V and 6 bases at J, with 15 bases between the two ends. This CDR3 region has 14 residues. This CDR3 is CASSRLGSLSEAFF. The CDR3 DNA follows: TGTGCCAGCAGCCGGCTCGGGTCGCTTTCTGAAGCTTTCTTT.

This chain's CDR3 is CASSKARRGRSPGNTIYF. The CDR3 DNA reads as TGTGCCAGCAGCAAAGCCCGCAGGGGGCGAAGTCCGGGAAACACCATATATTTT. V usage is TRBV21-1 and J usage is TRBJ1-3; the table calls TRBD1, which could not be checked here. TRBV21-1 is noted as a pseudogene. The CDR3 runs 18 residues.

The rearrangement links TRBV7-2 to TRBJ1-1; D gene unclear. CDR1 SGHTA and CDR2 FQGNSA come from the germline V gene. Trimming took 3 bases from V and 1 from J, leaving 9 bases between them. The CDR3 spans 14 residues. The CDR3 region is CASSLTQTNTEAFF. In nucleotides, the CDR3 is TGTGCCAGCAGCTTGACCCAGACGAACACTGAAGCTTTCTTT.

CDR3 sequence reads: CASSLARETEAFF. The DNA for the CDR3 is TGTGCCAGCAGTTTAGCCAGGGAAACTGAAGCTTTCTTT. The chain is built from TRBV12-3 or TRBV12-4 and TRBJ1-1; TRBD1 might be the D (5 bases). The CDR3 is 13 amino acids. V was pared by 0 bases and J by 5 bases, with 7 bases between.

This clone was seen once. The chain employs TRBV6-1 and TRBJ2-3; D call uncertain. The CDR3 covers 17 residues. Trimming removed 3 bases at V and 0 bases at J, with 16 bases between. Germline CDR1 reads MNHNS; CDR2 reads SASEGT. This CDR3 is CASSDDLRKISTDTQYF. The CDR3 region has the DNA TGTGCCAGCAGTGATGACCTTAGGAAGATTAGCACAGATACGCAGTATTTT.

The J gene is TRBJ1-1, the V gene TRBV20-1; D not resolved. V was shortened by 3 bases and J by 3 bases, with 14 bases between the two germline ends. Germline V gene data show CDR1 as DFQATT and CDR2 as SNEGSKA (reference sequence). The CDR3 contains 14 residues. The CDR3 nucleotides are TGCAGTGCTAGTCAGATGTACCGACACACTGAAGCTTTCTTT. It translates to CSASQMYRHTEAFF.

The chain combines TRBV2 with TRBJ1-4; D is perhaps TRBD1 (6 bases). The germline V gene has CDR1 SNHLY and CDR2 FYNNEI. The CDR3 spans 13 residues. Trimming cost V 10 bases and J 4 bases, with 13 bases left between them. The CDR3 loop reads CATQGGLNEKLFF. CDR3 in DNA: TGTGCCACCCAAGGGGGGCTTAATGAAAAACTGTTTTTT.

V and J are TRBV5-6 and TRBJ1-1; D not resolved. This CDR3 has 16 amino acids. In germline, CDR1 is SGHDT, CDR2 YYEEEE. Trimming took off 1 base at V and 0 bases at J, with 13 bases between the two ends. In DNA form, the CDR3 reads TGTGCCAGCAGCTTGTTCCTTTGGACGGTGAACACTGAAGCTTTCTTT. Protein sequence: CASSLFLWTVNTEAFF.

This chain connects TRBV7-6 to TRBJ2-3; D ambiguous. Germline lookup yields CDR1 SGHVS and CDR2 FNYEAQ. This CDR3 comprises 15 residues. V lost 5 bases and J 4 bases, leaving 16 bases between the germline ends. CDR3 amino acids: CASSPRLYLSDTQYF. CDR3 DNA: TGTGCCAGCAGCCCTCGATTGTATTTGTCAGATACGCAGTATTTT.

The CDR3 is CASSESQMNTEAFF. The CDR3 bases are TGTGCCAGCAGTGAATCACAGATGAACACTGAAGCTTTCTTT. The V call is TRBV6-1, the J call TRBJ1-1; D remains ambiguous. The V end lost 2 bases, the J end lost 0 bases, and 7 bases lay between the germline ends. The CDR3 totals 14 residues. CDR1 MNHNS and CDR2 SASEGT come from the germline V gene.

J is TRBJ1-2 and V is TRBV3-1 (or the pseudogene TRBV3-2); 8 positions agree with TRBD1. CDR3 size: 16 residues. The germline V gene encodes CDR1 LGHDT and CDR2 YNNKEL (reference sequence). The ends lost 3 bases at V and 1 base at J; junction bases unmatched: 7. The CDR3 sequence: CASSHGTGLSNYGYTF. The CDR3 coding sequence is TGTGCCAGCAGCCACGGGACAGGCCTGAGTAACTATGGCTACACCTTC.

V gene TRBV15 combines with J gene TRBJ2-2; D is perhaps TRBD1 (5 bases). Germline loops: CDR1 LNHNV, CDR2 YYDKDF (reference sequence). Trimming cost V 7 bases and J 0 bases, with 9 bases left between them. The CDR3 has 14 residues. The CDR3: CATKIRANTGELFF. For the CDR3, the DNA is TGTGCCACCAAGATCAGGGCGAACACCGGGGAGCTGTTTTTT.

V gene TRBV27 combines with J gene TRBJ1-2; D is perhaps TRBD1 (5 bases). CDR1 and CDR2 from the germline V gene are MNHEY and SMNVEV (reference sequence). This CDR3 contains 16 residues. Trimming removed 2 bases at V and 9 bases at J, with 22 bases between. CDR3 sequence reads: CASSLRAIGRTMRYTF. CDR3 DNA sequence: TGTGCCAGCAGTTTACGGGCCATAGGGCGGACAATGCGCTACACCTTC.

The V call is TRBV6-2 or TRBV6-3, the J call TRBJ1-4; D perhaps matches TRBD1 (6 bases). Germline assignment: CDR1 MNHEY and CDR2 SVGEGT. The length of the CDR3 is 14 residues. V was clipped by 0 bases and J by 10 bases, with 12 bases between them. The CDR3 loop reads CASSYSAGAGKLFF. The CDR3 DNA is TGTGCCAGCAGTTACTCCGCAGGGGCGGGAAAACTGTTTTTT.

Regarding this clone: No DNA is shown, since the ends of the CDR3 on it are uncertain; the CDR3 is the one TCRdb lists. V and J are TRBV10-1 and TRBJ2-5; the D call of TRBD2 is as the table states it, not checked on the DNA. The germline V gene has CDR1 WNHNN and CDR2 SYGVQD (reference sequence). The CDR3 spans 14 amino acids, including both terminal residues. CDR3 amino acids: CASILAGVQETQYF.

The table lists this clone with a count of one. The rearrangement links TRBV19 to TRBJ2-7; 7 bases agree with TRBD1. Trimming at V came to 9 bases and at J to 3 bases, leaving 5 bases not matched to a gene. Germline CDR1 reads LNHDA; CDR2 reads SQIVND (reference sequence). CDR3 length: 12 residues. CDR3 amino acids: CASGTAFYEQYF. The CDR3 DNA is TGTGCCAGCGGGACAGCCTTCTACGAGCAGTACTTC.

This clone came up once. The J gene is TRBJ1-5, the V gene TRBV2; a weak D match, TRBD1 (5 bases). The ends were cut back, 6 bases at V and 5 bases at J, with 11 bases in the middle. This CDR3 has 13 residues. Germline V CDR1 and CDR2: SNHLY, FYNNEI. CDR3 sequence (DNA): TGTGCCAGCAGGGGGGACGGTTATCAGCCCCAGCATTTT. Protein product: CASRGDGYQPQHF.

The gene calls are TRBV6-1 and TRBJ1-4; D is undetermined. The CDR3 totals 12 residues. Deletions cut 2 bases from V and 7 bases from J, with 5 bases between. CDR1 is MNHNS and CDR2 is SASEGT in the germline V gene. DNA for the CDR3: TGTGCCAGCAGTGAAACGGGTGAAAAACTGTTTTTT. Translating gives CASSETGEKLFF.

V and J are TRBV15 and TRBJ1-2, with D unresolved. The CDR3 spans 13 residues. CDR1 and CDR2 (germline): LNHNV, YYDKDF (reference sequence). The V and J ends lost 0 bases and 2 bases respectively, with 4 bases between them. CDR3 amino acids: CATSREENYGYTF. The CDR3 DNA reads as TGTGCCACCAGCAGAGAGGAAAACTATGGCTACACCTTC.

The chain employs TRBV6-5 and TRBJ1-1; a weak D match, TRBD1 (6 bases). The CDR3 spans 15 residues. Germline loops: CDR1 MNHEY, CDR2 SVGAGI. Trimming cost V 7 bases and J 0 bases, with 15 bases left between them. The CDR3 reads CASTDWGRMNTEAFF. The DNA for the CDR3 is TGTGCCAGCACCGACTGGGGGCGAATGAACACTGAAGCTTTCTTT.

This clone was counted once. The genes are TRBV29-1 and TRBJ1-5; D unclear. The CDR3 contains 13 residues. The V gene lost 6 bases and the J gene lost 4 bases, with 13 bases spanning the gap. Germline values: CDR1 SQVTM, CDR2 ANQGSEA. The CDR3 region has the DNA TGCAGCGTCACCCCGGGCAGGAATCAGCCCCAGCATTTT. It translates to CSVTPGRNQPQHF.

The rearrangement joins TRBV20-1 to TRBJ2-4; no clear D. The CDR3 is 11 amino acids. CDR1 and CDR2 (germline): DFQATT, SNEGSKA (reference sequence). Trimming pared 6 bases from V and 5 bases from J, leaving 8 bases between. DNA for the CDR3: TGCAGTGCCCCTAGGGAAAACATTCAGTACTTC. The encoded protein is CSAPRENIQYF.

The chain combines TRBV21-1 with TRBJ1-1; TRBD1, the table's D call, lacks a check against the DNA. TRBV21-1 is termed a pseudogene. CDR3 length: 20 residues. The CDR3 loop reads CASNVGVGRPTGGLRTEAFF. The CDR3 DNA sequence: TGTGCCAGCAATGTCGGAGTGGGGAGGCCGACAGGGGGGTTGAGAACTGAAGCTTTCTTT.

The CDR3 region has the DNA TGTGCCAGCAGTGCCGGACTAGCCGCAGATACGCAGTATTTT. This sequence encodes CASSAGLAADTQYF. J is TRBJ2-3 and V is TRBV6-2 or TRBV6-3; 8 bases line up with TRBD2. Germline V gene data show CDR1 as MNHEY and CDR2 as SVGEGT. V lost 5 bases to trimming and J lost 4 bases; unmatched junction nucleotides: 5. The CDR3 totals 14 residues.

This clone has only one observation. CDR3 coding DNA: TGCGCCAGCAGGGGCCCCCTACAAGAGACCCAGTACTTC. It yields the protein CASRGPLQETQYF. V gene TRBV5-1 combines with J gene TRBJ2-5; D is unclear. V dropped 5 bases and J dropped 2 bases, with 10 bases sitting between them. Germline loops: CDR1 SGHRS, CDR2 YFSETQ. CDR3 length: 13 amino acids.